This T cell receptor (beta chain) was recovered during a study of blood T cell repertoires in COVID-19. The data were produced by immunoSEQ multiplex PCR, yet TCRdb's version contains in-frame clones alone and is incomplete. The table shows 300,000 to 400,000 clones, with roughly 90% occurring only once. V gave up 4 bases and J gave up 14 bases, with 11 bases separating them. This CDR3 region has 11 residues. The germline V gene has CDR1 MNHEY and CDR2 SVGAGI. The sequenced sample was peripheral blood. J is TRBJ1-4 and V is TRBV6-5, with TRBD1 as a possible D gene (5 bases). The clonotype comes from a woman aged 70-85 years with COVID-19, enrolled during active disease. CDR3 nucleotide sequence: TGTGCCAGCAGTTTTTCCAGGGTTCTGTTTTTT. Residues: CASSFSRVLFF.